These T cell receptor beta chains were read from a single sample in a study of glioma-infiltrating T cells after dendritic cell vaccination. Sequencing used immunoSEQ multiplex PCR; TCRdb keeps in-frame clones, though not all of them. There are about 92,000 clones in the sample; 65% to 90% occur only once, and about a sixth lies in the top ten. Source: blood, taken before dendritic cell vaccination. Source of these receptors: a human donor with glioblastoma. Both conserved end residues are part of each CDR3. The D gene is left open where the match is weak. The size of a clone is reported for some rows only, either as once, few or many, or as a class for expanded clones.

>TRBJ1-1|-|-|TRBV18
TGTGCCAGCTCATCCTCGTCGGGGACTAATGAAGCTTTCTTT
CASSSSSGTNEAFF
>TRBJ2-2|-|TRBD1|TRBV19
TGTGCCAGTAGACCAACCTCGGGACAGGGGCCGAACACCGGGGAGCTGTTTTTT
CASRPTSGQGPNTGELFF
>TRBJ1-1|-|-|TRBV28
TGTGCCAGCAGTTTGGAGGGCCCCGGGCCTGAAGCTTTCTTT
CASSLEGPGPEAFF
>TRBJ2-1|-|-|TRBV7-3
TGTGCCAGCAGCTCAGACCGGGGTCTTTACAATGAGCAGTTCTTC
CASSSDRGLYNEQFF
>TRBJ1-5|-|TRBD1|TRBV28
TGTGCCAGCAGACGCTGGACAGGATGGCAGCCCCAGCATTTT
CASRRWTGWQPQHF
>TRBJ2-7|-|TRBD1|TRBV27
TGTGCCAGCATGTCAGGGGGCTACGAGCAGTACTTC
CASMSGGYEQYF
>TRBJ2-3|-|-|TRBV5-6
TGTGCCAGCAGCTTGGAACCAGATAGCACAGATACGCAGTATTTT
CASSLEPDSTDTQYF
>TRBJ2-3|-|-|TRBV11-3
TGTGCCAGCAGCTTATTTTCTAACACAGATACGCAGTATTTT
CASSLFSNTDTQYF
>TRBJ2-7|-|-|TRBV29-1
TGCAGCGTGGTTCTGGCTAGCGCTGCTACCTACGAGCAGTACTTC
CSVVLASAATYEQYF
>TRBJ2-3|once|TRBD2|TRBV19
TGTGCCAGTACCCCCCTAGCGGGGGGTGTCACAGATACGCAGTATTTT
CASTPLAGGVTDTQYF
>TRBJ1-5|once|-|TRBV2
TGTGCCAGCAGTGACGGAGGAGGGGGGGGGCTAAGGAATCAGCCCCAGCATTTT
CASSDGGGGGLRNQPQHF
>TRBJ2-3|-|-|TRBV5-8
TGTGCCAGCAGCTTGCAGGGAAGAGCTACAGATACGCAGTATTTT
CASSLQGRATDTQYF
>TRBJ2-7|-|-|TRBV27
TGTGCCAGCATGGGCGGGGCGTCCTACGAGCAGTACTTC
CASMGGASYEQYF
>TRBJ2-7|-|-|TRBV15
TGTGCCACCAGCAGAGGCGGGACAGCATCCTACGAGCAGTACTTC
CATSRGGTASYEQYF
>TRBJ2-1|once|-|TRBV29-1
TGCAGCGTTGGCCAGGGGGGTAGTTCTACCCCCGGTTTCTTC
CSVGQGGSSTPGFF
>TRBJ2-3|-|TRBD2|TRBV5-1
TGCGCCAGCAGCTTCGGGGGGAGACCCACAGATACGCAGTATTTT
CASSFGGRPTDTQYF
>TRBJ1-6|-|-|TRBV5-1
TGCGCCAGCAGGAACCGGGGGGAAGGGAATTCACCCCTCCACTTT
CASRNRGEGNSPLHF
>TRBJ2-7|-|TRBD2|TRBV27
TGTGCCAGCAATCCTAGCGGGAGGGCTGGGGAGCAGTACTTC
CASNPSGRAGEQYF
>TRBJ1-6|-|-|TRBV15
TGTGCCACCAGCGCCAGGACGGACAGCATTAATTCACCCCTCCACTTT
CATSARTDSINSPLHF
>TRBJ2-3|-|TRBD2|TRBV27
TGTGCCAGCAGCAGGACTAGCCAGGATACGCAGTATTTT
CASSRTSQDTQYF
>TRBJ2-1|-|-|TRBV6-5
TGTGCCAGCAGTTACAGGACAGACGACAATGAGCAGTTCTTC
CASSYRTDDNEQFF
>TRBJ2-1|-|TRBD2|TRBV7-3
TGTGCCAGCAGCCCCAGCGGGGGGGGATTTGGTGAGCAGTTCTTC
CASSPSGGGFGEQFF
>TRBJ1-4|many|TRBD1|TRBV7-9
TGTGCCAGCAGCGTGACCGGGACAGGCGTCGAAAAACTGTTTTTT
CASSVTGTGVEKLFF
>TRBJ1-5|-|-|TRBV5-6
TGTGCCAGCAGCTTCTCCTACGTCAATCAGCCCCAGCATTTT
CASSFSYVNQPQHF
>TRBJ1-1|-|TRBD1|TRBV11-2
TGTGCCAGCAGCTTAGGACAGGGGGCGTACACTGAAGCTTTCTTT
CASSLGQGAYTEAFF
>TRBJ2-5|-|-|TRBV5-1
TGCGCCAGCAGCTTGAATGCGGAAATAGAGACCCAGTACTTC
CASSLNAEIETQYF
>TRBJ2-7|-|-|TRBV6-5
TGTGCCAGCAGTTACTCGCGCGGGATCCTATACGAGCAGTACTTC
CASSYSRGILYEQYF
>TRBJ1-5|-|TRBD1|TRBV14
TGTGCCAGCAGTCAGACAGGGGATCAGCCCCAGCATTTT
CASSQTGDQPQHF
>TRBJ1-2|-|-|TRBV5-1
TGCGCCAGCAGCTTGGTTCCCTCGACAGGCGGCTACACCTTC
CASSLVPSTGGYTF
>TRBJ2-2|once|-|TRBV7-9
TGTGCCAGCAGCCCCCAGACAGTATCGCGGACCGGGGAGCTGTTTTTT
CASSPQTVSRTGELFF
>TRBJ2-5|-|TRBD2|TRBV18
TGTGCCAGCTCACAAGGACTAGCGGGAGTACGGGAGACCCAGTACTTC
CASSQGLAGVRETQYF
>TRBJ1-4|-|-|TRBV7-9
TGTGCCAGCAGCTTAGATCCGACAGCAACTAATGAAAAACTGTTTTTT
CASSLDPTATNEKLFF
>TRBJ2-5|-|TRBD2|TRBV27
TGTGCCAGCAGTTCGCCTGGACTAGCTCAGTACTTC
CASSSPGLAQYF
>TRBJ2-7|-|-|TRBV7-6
TGTGCCAGCAGCTTAGGATCACAAACCGTCTACGAGCAGTACTTC
CASSLGSQTVYEQYF
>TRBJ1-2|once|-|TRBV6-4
TGTGCCAGCAGCCAGGGCTTTCGCTACACCTTC
CASSQGFRYTF
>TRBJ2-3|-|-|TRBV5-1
TGCGCCAGCAGCTTACACTCTAGCGCTGGTTCCAGCACAGATACGCAGTATTTT
CASSLHSSAGSSTDTQYF
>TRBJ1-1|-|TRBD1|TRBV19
TGTGCCAGTAGTGGGAGCCGGGACAGGGGGTTGAACACTGAAGCTTTCTTT
CASSGSRDRGLNTEAFF
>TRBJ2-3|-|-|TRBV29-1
TGCAGCGTTGAGGGGCAGTACACAGATACGCAGTATTTT
CSVEGQYTDTQYF
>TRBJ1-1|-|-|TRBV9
TGTGCCAGCAGCGACGGAGACCATCCCGTCACTGAAGCTTTCTTT
CASSDGDHPVTEAFF
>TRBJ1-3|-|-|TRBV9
TGTGCCAGCAGCGTAGAAGGGACAGGAAACACCATATATTTT
CASSVEGTGNTIYF
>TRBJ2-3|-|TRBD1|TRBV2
TGTGCCAGCAGCCCCGGGACAGGGAGCACAGATACGCAGTATTTT
CASSPGTGSTDTQYF
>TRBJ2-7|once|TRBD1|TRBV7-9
TGTGCCAGCAGCTGGACAGGGGCCGGAGTGGGCTACGAGCAGTACTTC
CASSWTGAGVGYEQYF
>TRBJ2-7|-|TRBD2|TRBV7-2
TGTGCCAGCAGCTTAGCGGCGCTAGCGGGGGGCCATCCCTCGGACTTC
CASSLAALAGGHPSDF
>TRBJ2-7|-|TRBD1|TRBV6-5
TGTGCCAGCAGTTTCCGGACAGGGGGCTTGGACGAGCAGTACTTC
CASSFRTGGLDEQYF
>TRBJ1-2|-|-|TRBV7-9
TGTGCCAGCAGCTTGTTCGAATTTGGGGAGATGAACTATGGCTACACCTTC
CASSLFEFGEMNYGYTF
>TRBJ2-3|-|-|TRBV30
TGTGCCTGGCGTAGCACAGATACGCAGTATTTT
CAWRSTDTQYF
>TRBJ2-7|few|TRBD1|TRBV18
TGTGCCAGCTCACCCCGGACAGGGGCCTCCTACGAGCAGTACTTC
CASSPRTGASYEQYF
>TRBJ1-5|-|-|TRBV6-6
TGTGCCAGCATCCAGGGAGGGGGCAATCAGCCCCAGCATTTT
CASIQGGGNQPQHF
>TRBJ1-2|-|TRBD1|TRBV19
TGTGCCAGTAGGATATCGTCACAGGGGACCTATGGCTACACCTTC
CASRISSQGTYGYTF
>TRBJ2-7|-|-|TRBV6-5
TGTGCCAGCACTAGAGGGGGTCTCTCCTACGAGCAGTACTTC
CASTRGGLSYEQYF
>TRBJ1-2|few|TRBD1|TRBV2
TGTGCCAGCAGTGAGACAGGGGATGGCTACACCTTC
CASSETGDGYTF
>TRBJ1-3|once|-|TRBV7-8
TGTGCCAGCAGCTTAACCCCACCCGGGGGCTCTGGAAACACCATATATTTT
CASSLTPPGGSGNTIYF
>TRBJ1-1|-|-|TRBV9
TGTGCCAGCAGCGCCGTCTCCGTGTCAGGGATATACGCTTTCTTT
CASSAVSVSGIYAFF
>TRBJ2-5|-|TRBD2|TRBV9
TGTGCCAGCAGCGCGAGGACTAGCGGCCAAGAGACCCAGTACTTC
CASSARTSGQETQYF
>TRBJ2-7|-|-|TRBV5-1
TGCGCCAGCAGCGCTATTGGAGGGGTTCCCTACGAGCAGTACTTC
CASSAIGGVPYEQYF
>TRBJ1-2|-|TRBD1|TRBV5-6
TGTGCCAGCAGCTGGCTAACAGGGGAATCCTATGGCTACACCTTC
CASSWLTGESYGYTF